This passage covers 16 T cell receptor beta chains from one sample sequenced in a study of cytomegalovirus exposure and HLA in healthy donors. Primers included in the PCR were 60 Vbeta and 13 Jbeta primers. Data came from immunoSEQ multiplex PCR; TCRdb stores just in-frame clones and leaves some out. The table has about 170,000 clones, about four fifths seen once; the top ten hold roughly 4.9%. Material for sequencing was PBMCs. The receptors shown here come from a woman in her late teens or twenties in good health and CMV-seropositive.

This chain connects TRBV27 to TRBJ2-1, with D possibly matching TRBD1 (6 bases). Trimming removed 3 bases at V and 1 base at J, with 7 bases between. The CDR3 sequence is 14 residues long. Germline V gene sequence: CDR1 MNHEY, CDR2 SMNVEV (reference sequence). DNA of the CDR3: TGTGCCAGCAGTTTCCAGGGGTCCTACAATGAGCAGTTCTTC. Protein product: CASSFQGSYNEQFF.

This chain uses TRBV5-4 with TRBJ2-5; D is uncertain. The CDR3 covers 13 residues. The V gene lost 4 bases and the J gene lost 5 bases, with 12 bases spanning the gap. CDR1 and CDR2 (germline): SGHNT, YYREEE (reference sequence). The CDR3 protein is CASSIRGAETQYF. CDR3 nucleotide sequence: TGTGCCAGCAGCATCCGCGGCGCGGAGACCCAGTACTTC.

The rearrangement joins TRBV7-6 to TRBJ1-2; TRBD1 is a possible D gene (6 bases). The CDR3 has 13 amino acids. Between the trimmed V and J ends, which lost 6 bases and 2 bases, there was a span of 10 bases. Germline CDR1 reads SGHVS; CDR2 reads FNYEAQ. CDR3 bases: TGTGCCAGCAGTCAAGACAGGAACTATGGCTACACCTTC. This codes for CASSQDRNYGYTF.

This clone was recorded only once. The sample carries other DNA sequences with the same CDR3. The chain combines TRBV6-5 with TRBJ1-3, with 7 bases that match TRBD1. Germline CDR1 and CDR2: MNHEY and SVGAGI. Unmatched junction bases numbered 8, after V lost 2 bases and J lost 4 bases. CDR3 length: 16 amino acids. The CDR3 protein is CASSYLGGTEGNTIYF. The DNA for the CDR3 is TGTGCCAGCAGTTACCTCGGTGGGACAGAGGGAAACACCATATATTTT.

The rearrangement links TRBV2 to TRBJ2-5; 8 bases agree with TRBD1. The CDR3 loop spans 13 amino acids. CDR1 and CDR2 from the germline V gene are SNHLY and FYNNEI. The V and J ends lost 10 bases and 0 bases, in that order; junction bases with no gene match: 4. This CDR3 reads CAKQGEYQETQYF. CDR3 DNA: TGTGCCAAACAGGGGGAGTACCAAGAGACCCAGTACTTC.

Only a few counts were recorded for this clone. The junction does not match germline at one end; this may be a read error. The chain has TRBV7-9 and TRBJ1-2; 7 bases match TRBD1. Germline values: CDR1 SEHNR, CDR2 FQNEAQ (reference sequence). The CDR3 consists of 16 residues. CDR3 in DNA: TGTTCCAGCAGCCCAAAAGCCCCCGGGACAGCTATGGGCTACACCTTC. This sequence encodes CSSSPKAPGTAMGYTF.

This clone appeared a few times. This chain connects TRBV15 to TRBJ2-1, with D unresolved. Looked up from germline, CDR1 is LNHNV and CDR2 is YYDKDF (reference sequence). CDR3 length equals 13 residues. Trimming took off 1 base at V and 2 bases at J, with 3 bases between the two ends. The CDR3 is CATSRATYNEQFF. CDR3 sequence (DNA): TGTGCCACCAGCAGAGCTACCTACAATGAGCAGTTCTTC. Looking up the rest from reference TRBV15 and TRBJ2-1 gives the full variable domain: DAMVIQNPRYQVTQFGKPVTLSCSQTLNHNVMYWYQQKSSQAPKLLFHYYDKDFNNEADTPDNFQSRRPNTSFCFLDIRSPGLGDTAMYLCATSRATYNEQFFGPGTRLTVL.

V and J are TRBV7-9 and TRBJ1-6; D call uncertain. The germline V gene encodes CDR1 SEHNR and CDR2 FQNEAQ (reference sequence). This CDR3 is built from 15 residues. CDR3 in amino acids: CASTSTSSYNSPLHF. In DNA form, the CDR3 reads TGTGCTAGTACCTCTACGAGCTCCTATAATTCACCCCTCCACTTT.

The chain employs TRBV5-8 and TRBJ2-1; TRBD2 might be the D (6 bases). This CDR3 region has 15 residues. Germline assignment: CDR1 SGHTS and CDR2 YDEGEE. Trimming shortened V by 6 bases and J by 4 bases, and 17 bases separated the two germline ends. Here the CDR3 reads CASTLSAGPYNEQFF. The CDR3, as DNA: TGTGCCAGCACCCTTTCGGCGGGGCCGTACAATGAGCAGTTCTTC.

This clone was counted a few times. The chain couples TRBV11-3 to TRBJ2-1, with TRBD2 as a possible D gene (5 bases). The CDR3 has 14 amino acids. The V gene lost 1 base and the J gene lost 6 bases, with 10 bases spanning the gap. Germline loops: CDR1 SGHNT, CDR2 YENEEA. CDR3 region: CASSLGRGSNEQFF. The CDR3 DNA reads as TGTGCCAGCAGCTTAGGTCGAGGGTCCAATGAGCAGTTCTTC.

This sequence joins TRBV19 and TRBJ1-5; tentative D call: TRBD1 (5 bases). Germline V gives CDR1 LNHDA, CDR2 SQIVND (reference sequence). The CDR3 runs to 15 residues. The ends were cut back, 6 bases at V and 6 bases at J, with 18 bases in the middle. DNA of the CDR3: TGTGCCAGTAGCGAATCCTTCCAGGGCGGTCAGCCCCAGCATTTT. The encoded protein is CASSESFQGGQPQHF.

The chain carries TRBV19 and TRBJ1-1; a weak D match, TRBD1 (6 bases). The CDR3 has 16 amino acids. V lost 5 bases to trimming and J lost 0 bases, with 16 bases between them. Germline V gene sequence: CDR1 LNHDA, CDR2 SQIVND (reference sequence). The CDR3 here is CASSPPTGEMNTEAFF. CDR3 DNA: TGTGCCAGTAGTCCTCCGACAGGAGAGATGAACACTGAAGCTTTCTTT.

The chain carries TRBV5-1 and TRBJ1-2; a possible D gene is TRBD1 (6 bases). The V end lost 4 bases, the J end lost 8 bases, and 18 bases lay between the germline ends. Germline V lookup: CDR1 SGHRS, CDR2 YFSETQ. This CDR3 is 14 amino acids long. Here the CDR3 reads CASSGGEGPVGYTF. The DNA of the CDR3 is TGCGCCAGCAGCGGGGGCGAGGGGCCTGTGGGCTACACCTTC.

J is TRBJ2-3 and V is TRBV11-2, with 7 nucleotides matching TRBD2. CDR1 and CDR2 (germline): SGHAT, FQNNGV. This CDR3 has 16 residues. J gave up 2 bases and V 1 base, and 6 bases lay outside the gene matches. The CDR3 sequence is CASSLGSGGSTDTQYF. Written as DNA, the CDR3 is TGTGCCAGCAGCTTAGGCTCCGGGGGGTCCACAGATACGCAGTATTTT. The full variable domain, completed using reference TRBV11-2 and TRBJ2-3, is EAGVAQSPRYKIIEKRQSVAFWCNPISGHATLYWYQQILGQGPKLLIQFQNNGVVDDSQLPKDRFSAERLKGVDSTLKIQPAKLEDSAVYLCASSLGSGGSTDTQYFGPGTRLTVL.

CDR3 in amino acids: CASSSRGQGLAGSTGELFF. CDR3 DNA sequence: TGTGCCAGCAGCTCCCGAGGACAGGGGCTAGCGGGGTCCACCGGGGAGCTGTTTTTT. The chain couples TRBV7-9 to TRBJ2-2, with D possibly called TRBD1 or TRBD2 (9 bases each). Between the trimmed V and J ends, which lost 4 bases and 4 bases, there was a span of 25 bases. This CDR3 has 19 residues. Germline V gene lookup returns CDR1 SEHNR and CDR2 FQNEAQ (reference sequence).

The rearrangement uses TRBV9 and TRBJ1-1; 7 bases map to TRBD1. Germline V gives CDR1 SGDLS, CDR2 YYNGEE. Trimming took 0 bases from V and 2 from J; bases not matched to a gene: 4. The CDR3 has 15 residues. CDR3 loop: CASSVAGQLNTEAFF. In DNA, the CDR3 is TGTGCCAGCAGCGTAGCGGGACAGTTAAACACTGAAGCTTTCTTT.